What follows describes a single T cell receptor (beta chain). The data were taken from a study of T cell responses to AZD1222 COVID-19 vaccine. Data came from immunoSEQ multiplex PCR; TCRdb stores just in-frame clones and leaves some out. The data show 73,000 or so clones, more than 70% seen once. Trimming removed 3 bases from V and 6 bases from J, with 14 bases in between. CDR3 size: 14 residues. Germline values: CDR1 KGHSH, CDR2 LQKENI. This sequence originates from an adult in good health. The sample in question was peripheral blood, obtained on day 0 of AZD1222 vaccination. The rearrangement joins TRBV18 to TRBJ1-1; tentatively, D is TRBD1 (6 bases). CDR3 DNA sequence: TGTGCCAGCTCACCCCCACAGGGACGAGCTGAAGCTTTCTTT. Protein sequence: CASSPPQGRAEAFF.